The rows below give T cell receptor beta chains drawn from one sample of a study of cytomegalovirus exposure and HLA in healthy donors. Here immunoSEQ multiplex PCR was the method, and the copy in TCRdb shows in-frame clones only, minus some. Among a few hundred thousand clones listed, over 65% were seen once. The sample taken for sequencing was PBMCs. The receptors derive from a man aged 35-49 years in good health and CMV-seronegative. CDR3s include the opening cysteine and the closing phenylalanine or tryptophan. Size values are once, few and many counts, or a class for expanded clones, and some rows have none.

CDR3 | V | size
CASSLTRDSPTTNEQFF | TRBV7-3 | once
CASSSRGRADNEQFF | TRBV5-4 | -
CATSLEGRIVGTVSYGYTF | TRBV15 | -
CATSPGTSSGNTIYF | TRBV7-9 | -
CASSLGATGANVLTF | TRBV11-2 | -
CAWSVEYFLVPGQFSGNTIYF | TRBV30 | -
CASSERQGGYGYTF | TRBV25-1 | -
CASSPQLLPGEQYF | TRBV11-2 | -
CASSREGGHEKLFF | TRBV5-6 | -
CASSRTGGSQPQHF | TRBV7-9 | -
CASSSGQGAYGYTF | TRBV28 | -
CASSFQGTYFYEQYF | TRBV27 | -
CASSLGGTGENYGYTF | TRBV5-4 | -
CASSVSGRSGEQYF | TRBV11-2 | -
CASTGFHGSPLHF | TRBV27 | -
CASSLVLGGSQDTQYF | TRBV13 | -
CASSFKETQYF | TRBV5-1 | -
CASRDSTGHTF | TRBV6-5 | few
CASSKEPTPTMNTEAFF | TRBV21-1 | -
CAISETGGNQPQHF | TRBV28 | -
CASSLGQGYTEAFF | TRBV7-3 | -
CASSTFRETQYF | TRBV7-6 | -
CASQKGPEAFF | TRBV5-1 | -
CASSLSGLGGGLYEQYF | TRBV28 | -
CAWSVRAGRNEKLFF | TRBV30 | -
CASSGPSGGAYNEQFF | TRBV9 | few
CAISGRLGTTDTQYF | TRBV10-3 | -
CASSLVARDEQFF | TRBV7-8 | -
CASSLAGGHEQYF | TRBV5-5 | -
CSSSQLGGRKAEAFF | TRBV7-9 | few
CASSSGTFSYEQYF | TRBV28 | -
CSVGDSVWGENEQYF | TRBV29-1 | -
CASSVNDWGATDTQYF | TRBV9 | -
CASSLAVAGGFRTDTQYF | TRBV5-1 | -